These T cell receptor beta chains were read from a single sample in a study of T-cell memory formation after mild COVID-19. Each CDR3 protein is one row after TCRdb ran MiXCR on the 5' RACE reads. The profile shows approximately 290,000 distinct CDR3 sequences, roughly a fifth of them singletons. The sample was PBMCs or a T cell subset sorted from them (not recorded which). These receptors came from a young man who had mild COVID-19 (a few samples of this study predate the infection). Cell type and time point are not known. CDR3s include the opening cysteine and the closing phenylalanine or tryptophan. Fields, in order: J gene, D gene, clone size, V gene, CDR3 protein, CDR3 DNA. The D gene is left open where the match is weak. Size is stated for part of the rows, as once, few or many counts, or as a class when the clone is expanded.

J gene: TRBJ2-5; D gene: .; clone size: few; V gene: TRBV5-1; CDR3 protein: CASSLVGQLETQYF; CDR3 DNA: TGCGCCAGCAGCTTGGTTGGCCAGCTGGAGACCCAGTACTTC
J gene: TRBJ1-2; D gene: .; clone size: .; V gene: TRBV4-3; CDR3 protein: CASSQAIGYGYTF; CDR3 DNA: TGCGCCAGCAGCCAAGCCATCGGCTATGGCTACACCTTC
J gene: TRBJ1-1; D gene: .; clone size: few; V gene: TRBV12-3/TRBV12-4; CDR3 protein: CASSGCNTEAFF; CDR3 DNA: TGTGCCAGCAGCGGGTGTAACACTGAAGCTTTCTTT
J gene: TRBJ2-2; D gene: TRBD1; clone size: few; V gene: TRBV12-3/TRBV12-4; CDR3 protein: CASSWGQLDGELFF; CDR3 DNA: TGTGCCAGCAGTTGGGGACAGTTGGACGGGGAGCTGTTTTTT
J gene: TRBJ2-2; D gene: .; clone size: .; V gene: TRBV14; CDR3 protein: CASSHSGELFF; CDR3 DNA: TGTGCCAGCAGCCACAGTGGGGAGCTGTTTTTT
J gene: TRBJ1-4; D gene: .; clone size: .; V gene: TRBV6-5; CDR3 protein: CASSYSNGDTEKLFF; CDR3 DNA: TGTGCCAGCAGTTACTCGAACGGGGATACGGAAAAACTGTTTTTT
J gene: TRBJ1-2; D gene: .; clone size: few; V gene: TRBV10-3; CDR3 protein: CAITSGDRYGYTF; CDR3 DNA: TGTGCCATCACCTCAGGGGATCGCTATGGCTACACCTTC
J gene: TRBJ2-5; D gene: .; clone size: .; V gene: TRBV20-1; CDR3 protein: CSARGGAKTQYF; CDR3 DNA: TGCAGTGCTAGAGGTGGTGCGAAGACCCAGTACTTC
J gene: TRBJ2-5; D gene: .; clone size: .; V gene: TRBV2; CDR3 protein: CASSALRETQYF; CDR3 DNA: TGTGCCAGCAGTGCCTTACGGGAGACCCAGTACTTC
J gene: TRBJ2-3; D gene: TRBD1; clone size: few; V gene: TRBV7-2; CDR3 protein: CASSPTGARDTQYF; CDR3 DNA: TGTGCCAGCAGCCCAACAGGGGCAAGAGATACGCAGTATTTT
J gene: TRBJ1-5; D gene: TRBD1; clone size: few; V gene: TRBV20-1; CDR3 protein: CSARDASGGNQPQHF; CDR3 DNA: TGCAGTGCTAGAGACGCCTCAGGGGGAAATCAGCCCCAGCATTTT
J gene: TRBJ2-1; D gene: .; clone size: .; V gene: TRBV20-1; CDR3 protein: CSADRQGHYNEQFF; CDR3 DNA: TGCAGTGCCGATCGGCAGGGGCATTACAATGAGCAGTTCTTC
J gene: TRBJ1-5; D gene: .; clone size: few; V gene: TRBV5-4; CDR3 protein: CASSLGDRPNQPQHF; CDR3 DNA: TGTGCCAGCAGCTTGGGGGACCGACCTAATCAGCCCCAGCATTTT
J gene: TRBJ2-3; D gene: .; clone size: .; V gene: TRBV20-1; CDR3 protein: CSASWWQGPDTQYF; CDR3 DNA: TGCAGTGCTAGTTGGTGGCAGGGACCAGATACGCAGTATTTT
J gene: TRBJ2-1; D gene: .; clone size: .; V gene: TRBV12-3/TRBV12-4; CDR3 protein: CASRLAGPLNEQFF; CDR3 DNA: TGTGCCAGCCGGTTGGCAGGACCCCTCAATGAGCAGTTCTTC
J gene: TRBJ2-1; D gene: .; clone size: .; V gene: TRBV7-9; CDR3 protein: CASSPLGVRYNEQFF; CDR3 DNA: TGTGCCAGCAGCCCACTCGGAGTACGGTACAATGAGCAGTTCTTC
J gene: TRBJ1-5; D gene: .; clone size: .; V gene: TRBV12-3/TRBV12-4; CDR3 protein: CASSLGQRNQPQHF; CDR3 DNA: TGTGCCAGCAGTTTAGGACAGCGCAATCAGCCCCAGCATTTT
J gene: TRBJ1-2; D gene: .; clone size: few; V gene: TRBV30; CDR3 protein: CACQRDGYTF; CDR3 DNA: TGTGCCTGCCAGCGAGATGGCTACACCTTC
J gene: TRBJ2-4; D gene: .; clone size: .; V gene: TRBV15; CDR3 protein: CATSRDSWGSKNIQYF; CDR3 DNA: TGTGCCACCAGCAGAGATTCGTGGGGTAGCAAAAACATTCAGTACTTC
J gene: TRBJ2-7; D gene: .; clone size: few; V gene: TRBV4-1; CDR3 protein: CASSQGRTDEQYF; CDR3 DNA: TGCGCCAGCAGCCAAGGGAGGACAGACGAGCAGTACTTC
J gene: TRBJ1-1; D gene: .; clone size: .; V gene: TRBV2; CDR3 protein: CASTQNTEAFF; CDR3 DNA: TGTGCCAGCACACAGAACACTGAAGCTTTCTTT
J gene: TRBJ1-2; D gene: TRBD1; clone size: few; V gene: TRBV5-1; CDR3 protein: CASREGGANNYGYTF; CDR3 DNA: TGCGCCAGCAGGGAAGGGGGCGCGAATAACTATGGCTACACCTTC
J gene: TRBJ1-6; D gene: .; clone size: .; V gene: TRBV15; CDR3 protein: CATSRNLGAFTPLHF; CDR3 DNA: TGTGCCACCAGCAGAAACCTGGGAGCATTCACACCCCTCCACTTT
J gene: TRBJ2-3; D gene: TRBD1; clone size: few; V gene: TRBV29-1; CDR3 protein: CSVERGRGRTDTQYF; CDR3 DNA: TGCAGCGTTGAAAGAGGCAGGGGGCGGACAGATACGCAGTATTTT
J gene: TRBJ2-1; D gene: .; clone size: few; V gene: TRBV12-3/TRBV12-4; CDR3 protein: CASSPLGPGNEQFF; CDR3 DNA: TGTGCCAGCAGTCCCCTAGGGCCCGGCAATGAGCAGTTCTTC
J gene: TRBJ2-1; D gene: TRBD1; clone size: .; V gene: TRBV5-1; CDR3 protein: CASSLEGGVLYEQFF; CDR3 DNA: TGCGCCAGCAGCTTGGAAGGGGGCGTTTTGTATGAGCAGTTCTTC
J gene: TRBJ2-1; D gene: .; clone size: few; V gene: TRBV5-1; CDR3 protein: CASTPISIDNEQFF; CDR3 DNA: TGCGCCAGCACCCCTATATCCATCGACAATGAGCAGTTCTTC
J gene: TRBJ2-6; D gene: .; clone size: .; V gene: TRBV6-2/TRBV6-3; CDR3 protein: CASTLLGALLLTF; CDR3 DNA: TGTGCCAGCACCCTATTGGGGGCTCTGCTCCTGACTTTC
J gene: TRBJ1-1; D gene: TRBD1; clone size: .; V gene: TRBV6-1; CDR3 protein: CASSENDRVDYMNTEAFF; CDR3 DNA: TGTGCCAGCAGTGAAAATGACAGGGTGGACTACATGAACACTGAAGCTTTCTTT
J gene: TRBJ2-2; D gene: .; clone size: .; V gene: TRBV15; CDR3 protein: CATSTGTATGELFF; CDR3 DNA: TGTGCCACCAGCACAGGGACGGCCACCGGGGAGCTGTTTTTT
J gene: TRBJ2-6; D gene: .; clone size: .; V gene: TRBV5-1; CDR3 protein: CASSLTGSGAGANVLTF; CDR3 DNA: TGCGCCAGCAGCTTGACCGGTTCGGGGGCCGGGGCCAACGTCCTGACTTTC
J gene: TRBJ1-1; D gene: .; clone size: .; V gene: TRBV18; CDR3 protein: CASSPLGRVDTEAFF; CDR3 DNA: TGTGCCAGCTCACCACTAGGCAGGGTGGACACTGAAGCTTTCTTT
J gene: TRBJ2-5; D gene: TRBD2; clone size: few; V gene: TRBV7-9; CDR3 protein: CASGSGGMETQYF; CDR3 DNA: TGTGCCAGCGGGAGCGGGGGGATGGAGACCCAGTACTTC
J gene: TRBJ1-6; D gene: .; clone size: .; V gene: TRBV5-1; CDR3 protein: CASSPGAGNSPLHF; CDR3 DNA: TGCGCCAGCAGCCCAGGGGCGGGAAATTCACCCCTCCACTTT
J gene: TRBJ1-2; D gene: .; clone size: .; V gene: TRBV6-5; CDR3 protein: CASSYGPRDYGYTF; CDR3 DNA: TGTGCCAGCAGTTATGGCCCCAGGGACTATGGCTACACCTTC
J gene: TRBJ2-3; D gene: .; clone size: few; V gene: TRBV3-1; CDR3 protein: CASSPRGPTDTQYF; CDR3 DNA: TGTGCCAGCAGCCCGCGGGGTCCCACAGATACGCAGTATTTT
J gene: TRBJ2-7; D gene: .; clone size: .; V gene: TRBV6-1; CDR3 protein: CASNDPASGGHPAYEQYF; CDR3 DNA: TGTGCCAGCAATGACCCCGCCTCGGGGGGACACCCGGCCTACGAGCAGTACTTC
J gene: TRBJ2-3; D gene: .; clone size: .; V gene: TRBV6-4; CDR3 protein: CASSAGAGQNTQYF; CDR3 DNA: TGTGCCAGCAGTGCCGGGGCGGGTCAGAATACGCAGTATTTT
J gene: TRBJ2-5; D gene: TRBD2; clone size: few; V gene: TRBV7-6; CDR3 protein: CASSLGGPAGGFRETQYF; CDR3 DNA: TGTGCCAGCAGCTTAGGTGGCCCAGCGGGGGGTTTCCGGGAGACCCAGTACTTC
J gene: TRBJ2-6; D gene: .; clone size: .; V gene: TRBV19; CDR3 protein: CASSIIDRITGGANVLTF; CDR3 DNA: TGTGCCAGTAGTATTATCGACAGGATCACCGGCGGGGCCAACGTCCTGACTTTC
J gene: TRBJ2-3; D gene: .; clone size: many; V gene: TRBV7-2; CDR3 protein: CASSFPGSTDTQYF; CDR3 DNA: TGTGCCAGCAGCTTCCCGGGGAGCACAGATACGCAGTATTTT
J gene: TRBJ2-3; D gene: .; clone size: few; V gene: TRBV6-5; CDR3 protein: CASSYVSGFPDTQYF; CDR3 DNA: TGTGCCAGCAGTTACGTTTCCGGGTTCCCAGATACGCAGTATTTT
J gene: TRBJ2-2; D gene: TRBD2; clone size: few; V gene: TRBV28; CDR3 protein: CASGLQREYTGELFF; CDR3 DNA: TGTGCCAGCGGGTTGCAGCGGGAGTACACCGGGGAGCTGTTTTTT
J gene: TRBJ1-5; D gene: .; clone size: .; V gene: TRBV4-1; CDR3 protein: CASSRGFTVSNQPQHF; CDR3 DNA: TGCGCCAGCAGCCGCGGGTTCACGGTTAGCAATCAGCCCCAGCATTTT
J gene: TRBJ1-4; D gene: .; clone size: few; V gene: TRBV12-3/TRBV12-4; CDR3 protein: CASSPTGDLLKLFF; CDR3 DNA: TGTGCCAGCAGTCCGACGGGGGACCTTCTAAAACTGTTTTTT
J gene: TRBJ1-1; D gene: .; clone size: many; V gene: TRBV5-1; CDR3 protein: CASSLAGRSEAFF; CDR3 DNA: TGCGCCAGCAGCTTGGCCGGGCGGTCTGAAGCTTTCTTT
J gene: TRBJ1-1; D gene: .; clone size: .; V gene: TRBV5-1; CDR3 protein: CASSLEPQNTEAFF; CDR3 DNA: TGCGCCAGCAGCTTGGAACCACAGAACACTGAAGCTTTCTTT
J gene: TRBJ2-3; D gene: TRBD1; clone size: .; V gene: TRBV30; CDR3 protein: CAWSVMGTGNPQYF; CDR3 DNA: TGTGCCTGGAGTGTGATGGGGACAGGGAATCCGCAGTATTTT
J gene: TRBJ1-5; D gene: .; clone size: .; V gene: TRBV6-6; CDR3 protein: CASSITGYQPQHF; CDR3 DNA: TGTGCCAGCAGTATAACAGGGTATCAGCCCCAGCATTTT
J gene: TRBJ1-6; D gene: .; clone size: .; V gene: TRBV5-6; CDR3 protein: CASSATGSSYNSPLHF; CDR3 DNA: TGTGCCAGCAGCGCCACAGGGAGCTCCTATAATTCACCCCTCCACTTT
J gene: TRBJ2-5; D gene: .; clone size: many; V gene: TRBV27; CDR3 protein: CASSGGKWVQETQYF; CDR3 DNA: TGTGCCAGCAGCGGAGGGAAGTGGGTTCAAGAGACCCAGTACTTC
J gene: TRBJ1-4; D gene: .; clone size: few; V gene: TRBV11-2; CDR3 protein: CASSRGPSLLGEKLFF; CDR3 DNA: TGTGCCAGCAGCCGGGGGCCCTCCCTGCTTGGGGAAAAACTGTTTTTT
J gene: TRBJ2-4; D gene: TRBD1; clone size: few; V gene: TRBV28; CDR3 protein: CASSSGTAVVEYF; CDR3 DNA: TGTGCCAGCAGCTCGGGGACAGCGGTCGTGGAGTACTTC
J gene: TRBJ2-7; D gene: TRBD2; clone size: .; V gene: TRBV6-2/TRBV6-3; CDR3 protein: CASSFGLAGTEQYF; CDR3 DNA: TGTGCCAGCAGTTTTGGACTAGCGGGGACTGAGCAGTACTTC
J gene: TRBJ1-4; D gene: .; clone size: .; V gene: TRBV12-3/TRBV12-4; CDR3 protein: CASRAAGFEEKLFF; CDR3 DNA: TGTGCCAGCAGGGCCGCAGGGTTTGAGGAAAAACTGTTTTTT